This T cell receptor (beta chain) originates from a study of T cells in Graves' hyperthyroidism and ophthalmopathy. Diagnoses used clinical symptoms, serum thyroxine and TRAb, thyroid ultrasound and orbital computed tomography. Fresh peripheral blood, more than 9 ml, yielded the PBMCs. It was RNA transcripts that yielded the amplified TCR beta CDR3 regions. HTBI primers were the set used in a first-round RT-PCR of the TCR CDR3. Using its own MiXCR run on the multiplex PCR reads, TCRdb lists one record per CDR3 protein. Of fewer than 600,000 distinct CDR3 sequences detected, 13% to 15% appear once; the ten largest clones hold 11% to 15%. About this clonotype itself: Its antigen remains unidentified. Germline and junction disagree at one end, which may indicate a read error.

Germline CDR1 is DFQATT and CDR2 is SNEGSKA (reference sequence). The CDR3 spans 18 residues. Study-wide findings and caveats: Most clonotypes that expanded in the thyroid above 0.001 also showed up in blood.

This chain links TRBV20-1 with TRBJ2-1; TRBD2 matches 9 bases. The material sequenced was blood. The TCR was taken from a woman aged 40 to 55 with Graves' hyperthyroidism. The CDR3 DNA sequence: TGCGGTGCTAGAGATCATCTAGCGGGAATACTCTCCTACAATGAGCAGTTCTTC. This encodes CGARDHLAGILSYNEQFF.